This entry is about one TCR beta chain. There is no known antigen for this receptor. No much larger clone exists at a distance of one base, and base qualities are not known. The data stem from a study of technical replicates of blood from a handful of donors (dated 2017 in TCRdb). Library preparation used the immunoSEQ multiplex PCR assay. Drawn from immuneACCESS, this table holds only the in-frame rearrangements with V and J called that TCRdb kept. Clones are partly lost; checked studies trace under half to an unresolved V gene and leave the rest unexplained. In this sample the table shows about 50,000 clones, roughly 95% of which occur a single time. Jointly, the top ten make up under 0.45% of the sample. Looking up the germline V gene yields CDR1 KGHSH and CDR2 LQKENI. Clipping removes 1 base from V and 4 bases from J, with 2 as the unmatched junction base count. The CDR3 holds 15 amino acids from the cysteine to the phenylalanine. CDR3 DNA only is kept here, 45 bases in frame from base 1.

The sample comprised T cells isolated from PBMCs. The chain is made from TRBV18 and TRBJ2-1; 9 bases in the junction line up with TRBD1. The TCR comes from a human donor in good health. This receptor has the CDR3 CASSPQTGGYNEQFF. The DNA reads as follows: TGTGCCAGCTCACCACAGACAGGGGGGTACAATGAGCAGTTCTTC.